Listed below are T cell receptor beta chains from one sample, sequenced in a study of identical twins. TCRdb reprocessed the 5' RACE reads via MiXCR and lists one record per CDR3 protein. This sample carries around 250,000 distinct CDR3 sequences, about 7.3% of them seen once, and the ten largest clones take roughly 3.6%. The same sample was also studied in work on yellow fever vaccine responses in identical twins.

The source material was memory (CD45RO+) T cells sorted from blood. The receptors were gathered from a woman between 18 and 30 years old in good health. Each CDR3 is given with its conserved first and last residue. D genes are given only for firm matches. Only some rows state a clone size, as once, few, many or a class for expanded clones.

v_gene: TRBV6-2/TRBV6-3; d_gene: NA; abundance: many; len: 15; j_gene: TRBJ2-1; CDR3aa: CASSITGEAYNEQFF; CDR3nt: TGTGCCAGCAGTATAACGGGGGAAGCCTACAATGAGCAGTTCTTC
v_gene: TRBV10-1; d_gene: NA; abundance: NA; len: 16; j_gene: TRBJ2-1; CDR3aa: CASSESRGRHYNEQFF; CDR3nt: TGCGCCAGCAGTGAGTCTCGAGGGCGCCACTACAATGAGCAGTTCTTC
v_gene: TRBV11-2; d_gene: NA; abundance: many; len: 16; j_gene: TRBJ2-3; CDR3aa: CASSLEGGRVTDTQYF; CDR3nt: TGTGCCAGCAGCTTAGAGGGCGGCAGAGTCACAGATACGCAGTATTTT
v_gene: TRBV27; d_gene: NA; abundance: few; len: 15; j_gene: TRBJ1-1; CDR3aa: CASSSTRLLNTEAFF; CDR3nt: TGTGCCAGCAGTTCCACCCGTCTTCTAAACACTGAAGCTTTCTTT
v_gene: TRBV12-3/TRBV12-4; d_gene: NA; abundance: NA; len: 13; j_gene: TRBJ1-5; CDR3aa: CASRSSGNQPQHF; CDR3nt: TGTGCCAGCAGGTCTTCTGGGAATCAGCCCCAGCATTTT
v_gene: TRBV12-3/TRBV12-4; d_gene: NA; abundance: many; len: 15; j_gene: TRBJ2-1; CDR3aa: CASSLLAEGRNEQFF; CDR3nt: TGTGCCAGCAGCCTACTCGCGGAGGGCCGCAATGAGCAGTTCTTC
v_gene: TRBV12-3/TRBV12-4; d_gene: NA; abundance: many; len: 13; j_gene: TRBJ2-1; CDR3aa: CASKTIGLTEQFF; CDR3nt: TGTGCCAGCAAGACGATAGGACTAACTGAGCAGTTCTTC
v_gene: TRBV24-1; d_gene: TRBD2; abundance: few; len: 16; j_gene: TRBJ2-2; CDR3aa: CATSGPTSGYTGELFF; CDR3nt: TGTGCCACCAGTGGTCCGACTAGCGGCTACACCGGGGAGCTGTTTTTT
v_gene: TRBV29-1; d_gene: NA; abundance: NA; len: 12; j_gene: TRBJ2-1; CDR3aa: CSAGALLNEQFF; CDR3nt: TGCAGCGCCGGAGCGCTACTTAATGAGCAGTTCTTC
v_gene: TRBV7-9; d_gene: NA; abundance: many; len: 15; j_gene: TRBJ2-3; CDR3aa: CASSPEGSTTDTQYF; CDR3nt: TGTGCCAGCAGCCCCGAGGGCTCAACCACAGATACGCAGTATTTT
v_gene: TRBV29-1; d_gene: TRBD1; abundance: many; len: 13; j_gene: TRBJ2-7; CDR3aa: CSAGTGGEYEQYF; CDR3nt: TGCAGCGCCGGGACAGGGGGCGAGTACGAGCAGTACTTC
v_gene: TRBV7-3; d_gene: NA; abundance: many; len: 13; j_gene: TRBJ2-3; CDR3aa: CASSLSTLDTQYF; CDR3nt: TGTGCCAGCAGCTTAAGTACGCTAGATACGCAGTATTTT
v_gene: TRBV28; d_gene: NA; abundance: few; len: 15; j_gene: TRBJ2-2; CDR3aa: CASSLVIRGTGELFF; CDR3nt: TGTGCCAGCAGTTTGGTGATCAGGGGAACCGGGGAGCTGTTTTTT
v_gene: TRBV5-1; d_gene: NA; abundance: few; len: 15; j_gene: TRBJ1-1; CDR3aa: CASSPDILRNTEAFF; CDR3nt: TGCGCCAGCAGCCCTGACATTCTGCGGAACACTGAAGCTTTCTTT
v_gene: TRBV15; d_gene: TRBD2; abundance: many; len: 17; j_gene: TRBJ2-3; CDR3aa: CATSRDLNEGAGNTQYF; CDR3nt: TGTGCCACCAGCAGAGACCTCAACGAGGGAGCGGGGAATACGCAGTATTTT
v_gene: TRBV12-3/TRBV12-4; d_gene: NA; abundance: many; len: 14; j_gene: TRBJ2-1; CDR3aa: CAGLTSHSYNEQFF; CDR3nt: TGTGCCGGTCTGACTAGTCATTCCTACAATGAGCAGTTCTTC
v_gene: TRBV6-5; d_gene: NA; abundance: few; len: 15; j_gene: TRBJ2-3; CDR3aa: CASSYAWRGTDTQYF; CDR3nt: TGTGCCAGCAGTTACGCGTGGCGTGGAACAGATACGCAGTATTTT
v_gene: TRBV21-1; d_gene: NA; abundance: many; len: 19; j_gene: TRBJ2-6; CDR3aa: CASSESERGAPGGANVLTF; CDR3nt: TGTGCCAGCAGCGAATCCGAGCGGGGGGCCCCTGGCGGGGCCAACGTCCTGACTTTC
v_gene: TRBV4-2; d_gene: TRBD2; abundance: NA; len: 20; j_gene: TRBJ2-6; CDR3aa: CASSQEWGTSGSSGANVLTF; CDR3nt: TGTGCCAGCAGCCAAGAGTGGGGGACTAGCGGGAGCTCTGGGGCCAACGTCCTGACTTTC
v_gene: TRBV5-1; d_gene: TRBD1; abundance: many; len: 15; j_gene: TRBJ1-2; CDR3aa: CASSPSPGTGNGYTF; CDR3nt: TGCGCCAGCAGCCCGAGTCCCGGGACAGGGAACGGCTACACCTTC
v_gene: TRBV19; d_gene: NA; abundance: NA; len: 11; j_gene: TRBJ1-1; CDR3aa: CASSESWGAFF; CDR3nt: TGTGCCAGTAGTGAAAGCTGGGGCGCTTTCTTT
v_gene: TRBV5-1; d_gene: NA; abundance: NA; len: 13; j_gene: TRBJ2-5; CDR3aa: CASSAGFRETQYF; CDR3nt: TGCGCCAGCAGCGCGGGATTTCGGGAGACCCAGTACTTC
v_gene: TRBV5-5; d_gene: NA; abundance: few; len: 14; j_gene: TRBJ2-2; CDR3aa: CASSLAAVTGELFF; CDR3nt: TGTGCCAGCAGCTTGGCCGCCGTCACCGGGGAGCTGTTTTTT
v_gene: TRBV3-1; d_gene: TRBD2; abundance: NA; len: 14; j_gene: TRBJ2-3; CDR3aa: CASSRTSVTDTQYF; CDR3nt: TGTGCCAGCAGCCGGACTAGCGTCACAGATACGCAGTATTTT
v_gene: TRBV20-1; d_gene: TRBD2; abundance: few; len: 16; j_gene: TRBJ2-7; CDR3aa: CSARGVAGGPSYEQYF; CDR3nt: TGCAGTGCTAGGGGGGTAGCGGGAGGGCCCTCCTACGAGCAGTACTTC
v_gene: TRBV2; d_gene: TRBD2; abundance: NA; len: 15; j_gene: TRBJ2-5; CDR3aa: CASSPGLAGRETQYF; CDR3nt: TGTGCCAGCAGTCCAGGACTAGCGGGGAGAGAGACCCAGTACTTC
v_gene: TRBV9; d_gene: TRBD2; abundance: few; len: 17; j_gene: TRBJ2-3; CDR3aa: CASSVVSGGTSTDTQYF; CDR3nt: TGTGCCAGCAGCGTAGTTAGCGGGGGGACTAGCACAGATACGCAGTATTTT
v_gene: TRBV29-1; d_gene: NA; abundance: many; len: 12; j_gene: TRBJ1-5; CDR3aa: CSVEDPGQPQHF; CDR3nt: TGCAGCGTTGAAGATCCAGGTCAGCCCCAGCATTTT
v_gene: TRBV28; d_gene: TRBD2; abundance: few; len: 17; j_gene: TRBJ2-1; CDR3aa: CASSLQPRLAGRNEQFF; CDR3nt: TGTGCCAGCAGTTTACAACCCAGACTAGCGGGACGTAATGAGCAATTCTTC
v_gene: TRBV28; d_gene: NA; abundance: NA; len: 14; j_gene: TRBJ2-1; CDR3aa: CASSLSPGVDEQFF; CDR3nt: TGTGCCAGCAGTTTATCCCCCGGGGTTGATGAGCAGTTCTTC
v_gene: TRBV2; d_gene: NA; abundance: many; len: 12; j_gene: TRBJ2-7; CDR3aa: CASSDGAYEQYF; CDR3nt: TGTGCCAGCAGTGACGGTGCCTACGAGCAGTACTTC
v_gene: TRBV20-1; d_gene: NA; abundance: NA; len: 13; j_gene: TRBJ2-3; CDR3aa: CSASGWSTDTQYF; CDR3nt: TGCAGTGCTAGCGGGTGGAGCACAGATACGCAGTATTTT
v_gene: TRBV21-1; d_gene: NA; abundance: NA; len: 16; j_gene: TRBJ1-4; CDR3aa: CASSRLRVATNEKLFF; CDR3nt: TGTGCCAGCAGCCGATTGCGGGTAGCAACTAATGAAAAACTGTTTTTT
v_gene: TRBV20-1; d_gene: NA; abundance: few; len: 13; j_gene: TRBJ2-5; CDR3aa: CSARLGASETQYF; CDR3nt: TGCAGTGCTAGGTTAGGGGCATCGGAGACCCAGTACTTC
v_gene: TRBV5-5; d_gene: NA; abundance: few; len: 13; j_gene: TRBJ2-3; CDR3aa: CASTDSITDTQYF; CDR3nt: TGTGCCAGCACGGACAGTATCACAGATACGCAGTATTTT
v_gene: TRBV5-1; d_gene: TRBD1; abundance: many; len: 15; j_gene: TRBJ2-1; CDR3aa: CASSHPQGAFNEQFF; CDR3nt: TGCGCCAGCAGCCACCCCCAGGGGGCGTTCAATGAGCAGTTCTTC
v_gene: TRBV7-3; d_gene: TRBD1; abundance: NA; len: 13; j_gene: TRBJ2-5; CDR3aa: CASSPGQGWTQYF; CDR3nt: TGTGCCAGCAGCCCGGGACAGGGGTGGACCCAGTACTTC